These T cell receptor beta chains were read from a single sample in a study of control samples from healthy donors and cancer patients. The assay was immunoSEQ multiplex PCR, and TCRdb's table has in-frame clones only and misses some. The profile shows about 89,000 clones, over 65% of them singletons. Sequencing input: blood. The receptor set was obtained from a woman aged 40-49 years in good health. Each CDR3 is given with its conserved first and last residue.

v_gene: TRBV10-1; CDR3aa: CASSGGNEQFF
v_gene: TRBV4-1; CDR3aa: CASSDRGRETQYF
v_gene: TRBV4-1; CDR3aa: CASSKETEWDGYTF
v_gene: TRBV6-2/TRBV6-3; CDR3aa: CASSRGTPAPETQYF
v_gene: TRBV5-6; CDR3aa: CASSSWTGATLDDGYTF
v_gene: TRBV7-2; CDR3aa: CASSLEKETGELFF
v_gene: TRBV27; CDR3aa: CASSSLAGTYNEQFF
v_gene: TRBV9; CDR3aa: CASGKWGQGGYTF
v_gene: TRBV19; CDR3aa: CASTPGQGYGYTF
v_gene: TRBV10-3; CDR3aa: CAISESTGTPRAASGNTIYF
v_gene: TRBV29-1; CDR3aa: CSVLGSGTVNTEAFF
v_gene: TRBV11-3; CDR3aa: CASSPQRQGARNTIYF
v_gene: TRBV5-5; CDR3aa: CASRGTSVYNEQFF
v_gene: TRBV7-7; CDR3aa: CASSPGDLRGNEQFF
v_gene: TRBV5-6; CDR3aa: CASSSGVRVGEAFF
v_gene: TRBV5-5; CDR3aa: CASSLGLGNKNIQYF
v_gene: TRBV5-5; CDR3aa: CASSLVRGGQNEQFF
v_gene: TRBV6-5; CDR3aa: CASGPSGTGGLSFF
v_gene: TRBV3-1/TRBV3-2; CDR3aa: CASSVQGEREKLFF
v_gene: TRBV7-2; CDR3aa: CASSTLGQGAMNTEAFF
v_gene: TRBV2; CDR3aa: CASKAGMNTEAFF
v_gene: TRBV2; CDR3aa: CASSDTREQYF
v_gene: TRBV6-5; CDR3aa: CASSSDSSVAGTQYF
v_gene: TRBV5-4; CDR3aa: CASSPLRAPGGTSGDNEQFF
v_gene: TRBV9; CDR3aa: CASSVGGGKEKLFF
v_gene: TRBV19; CDR3aa: CASSITANTEAFF
v_gene: TRBV21-1; CDR3aa: CASSKKFGGCAFF
v_gene: TRBV2; CDR3aa: CASSEESGYYEQYF
v_gene: TRBV7-2; CDR3aa: CASSHGTQFTWTF
v_gene: TRBV4-3; CDR3aa: CASSQEGGSGANVLTF
v_gene: TRBV6-2/TRBV6-3; CDR3aa: CASSYRGQKIGYTF
v_gene: TRBV30; CDR3aa: CAWSQPGTGGVGELFF
v_gene: TRBV4-3; CDR3aa: CASSSGQLMNTEAFF
v_gene: TRBV19; CDR3aa: CASSIGVPWGTDTQYF
v_gene: TRBV4-1; CDR3aa: CASSQEPLASSYNEQFF
v_gene: TRBV5-1; CDR3aa: CASSLRGRGTYNEQFF
v_gene: TRBV6-6; CDR3aa: CASSPPGAYNEQFF
v_gene: TRBV7-2; CDR3aa: CASSLLAGGAPTF
v_gene: TRBV2; CDR3aa: CASSEWQGRTEQFF
v_gene: TRBV10-3; CDR3aa: CAISDRAGELFF
v_gene: TRBV9; CDR3aa: CASSVGVRGEAFF
v_gene: TRBV10-3; CDR3aa: CAIKGGSAAEGYTF
v_gene: TRBV29-1; CDR3aa: CSVVPSGSDGYTF
v_gene: TRBV20-1; CDR3aa: CSATESGIVNEQYF
v_gene: TRBV2; CDR3aa: CASSQGGYNEQFF
v_gene: TRBV4-3; CDR3aa: CASSQEMNTEAFF
v_gene: TRBV12-3/TRBV12-4; CDR3aa: CASSPGAPGELFF
v_gene: TRBV18; CDR3aa: CASSPTQGYGTDTQYF
v_gene: TRBV24-1; CDR3aa: CATSDPLSGSLANTGELFF
v_gene: TRBV5-1; CDR3aa: CASRYRGDYEQYF
v_gene: TRBV4-1; CDR3aa: CASSRRRLADYSGANVLTF
v_gene: TRBV7-2; CDR3aa: CASSLMRQGRDEQYF
v_gene: TRBV5-1; CDR3aa: CASSFEGRPSGANVLTF
v_gene: TRBV30; CDR3aa: CAWSRKNEQYF
v_gene: TRBV2; CDR3aa: CASSDIKLASYEQYF
v_gene: TRBV3-1/TRBV3-2; CDR3aa: CASSPLRSAGELFF
v_gene: TRBV15; CDR3aa: CATSRAGHTGYTF
v_gene: TRBV25-1; CDR3aa: CASSPGTGGETQYF
v_gene: TRBV3-1/TRBV3-2; CDR3aa: CASSQDSGGKTQYF
v_gene: TRBV9; CDR3aa: CASSVGVANYGYTF